This TCR beta chain emerged from a study of OX40 agonist ivuxolimab in advanced cancers. Background on the study: Past anti-PD-1, anti-PD-L1 or anti-CTLA-4 therapy was accepted, and 40% had received some. Study-level results: In the 0.1 to 3.0 mg/kg range, CD4+ and CD8+ blood T cells had expanded clonally by week 6.

Researchers took blood at baseline, on cycle 4 day 1, and on cycle 7 day 1. Generated by immunoSEQ multiplex PCR, the TCRdb table keeps only in-frame clones and is missing some. The profile shows 70,000 to 95,000 clones, about nine tenths of them singletons. Details on this clone: The antigen is undetermined.

Trimming took off 1 base at V and 4 bases at J, with 5 bases between the two ends. The germline V gene encodes CDR1 SGHKS and CDR2 YYEKEE (reference sequence). The CDR3 runs 12 residues. The source was CD4+ or CD8+ T cells sorted from blood, collected in a trial of the OX40 agonist ivuxolimab. This sequence was found in an adult with an advanced solid tumor such as melanoma, head and neck, liver or kidney cancer. The chain joins TRBV5-5 to TRBJ1-1; D not certain. CDR3 sequence: CASSLYGTEAFF. CDR3 coding DNA: TGTGCCAGCAGCTTGTACGGCACTGAAGCTTTCTTT.